This TCR beta chain derives from a study of CD8+CD57+ T cells in acquired aplastic anemia. As for the study in general: An average of 3.2 ug of DNA was obtained from sorted CD4+ and CD8+ cells. Findings and caveats of the study: Patients and controls turned out to have twenty-nine CD8+ CDR3 sequences in common.

All patients picked for sequencing had shown, by flow cytometry, an expansion of CD8+CD57+ cells. At the time of blood sampling, patients had not yet received any therapy. Genomic DNA was employed as the template in profiling TCR beta VDJ and CDR3. TCRdb called the reads again in MiXCR, with one record for every CDR3 protein. Counted here are approximately 250,000 distinct CDR3 sequences, roughly 82% occurring once; the ten biggest clones make up approximately 40%. In regard to this clonotype: Its antigen is not known. One junction end does not reproduce the germline sequence, and a read error may be involved.

This CDR3 is 13 amino acids long. Germline CDR1 and CDR2: SGHTA and FQGNSA. Source material: sorted CD4+, CD8+, or CD8+CD57+ T cells (not recorded which) from PBMCs. The TCR sequence derives from a human donor with aplastic anemia. The chain is built from TRBV7-2 and TRBJ1-2; 7 bases agree with TRBD1. The CDR3 sequence: CASSLGQGGGEAF. CDR3 sequence (DNA): TGTGCCAGCAGCTTAGGCCAGGGGGGTGGCGAAGCCTTC.